Shown below are 16 T cell receptor beta chains from a single sample sequenced in a study of blood T cell repertoires in COVID-19. Clones were read by immunoSEQ multiplex PCR, and TCRdb kept only the in-frame ones, dropping some. Among about 240,000 clones, about 90% were seen once, and the ten largest hold less than 8%. Material for sequencing was peripheral blood. The receptor set was obtained from a man aged 60-69 years with acute or convalescent COVID-19.

This sequence joins TRBV28 and TRBJ2-5; 12 nucleotides agree with TRBD2. Germline V gene lookup returns CDR1 MDHEN and CDR2 SYDVKM. V was pared by 7 bases and J by 2 bases, with 2 bases of the junction left unmatched. CDR3 length equals 14 residues. CDR3 region: CASTGTSGQETQYF. CDR3 coding DNA: TGTGCCAGCACCGGGACTAGCGGGCAAGAGACCCAGTACTTC.

This clone was observed a single time. V gene TRBV27 combines with J gene TRBJ1-6, with 7 nucleotides matching TRBD1. This CDR3 is built from 16 residues. Losses at the gene ends were 3 bases for V and 5 bases for J; bases not matched to a gene: 7. Per the germline V gene, CDR1 is MNHEY and CDR2 is SMNVEV (reference sequence). Here the CDR3 DNA reads TGTGCCAGCAGTTTGGACAGGTTGAGGGATAATTCACCCCTCCACTTT. It codes for CASSLDRLRDNSPLHF.

The V gene is TRBV28, the J gene TRBJ2-1; 9 bases map to TRBD2. Germline CDR1 reads MDHEN; CDR2 reads SYDVKM. CDR3 size: 15 residues. With 8 bases clipped from V and 6 bases from J, the junction kept 11 bases outside the gene matches. The CDR3 protein is CASRLAGVPRNEQFF. DNA for the CDR3: TGTGCCAGCCGATTAGCGGGAGTCCCCCGCAATGAGCAGTTCTTC.

This sequence joins TRBV24-1 and TRBJ1-1, with 11 positions matching TRBD1. The CDR3 is made up of 15 amino acids. CDR1 KGHDR and CDR2 SFDVKD come from the germline V gene. V shed 4 bases and J 6 bases; nucleotides not matched to a gene: 6. CDR3 region: CATSDRTGGRSEAFF. In DNA form, the CDR3 reads TGTGCCACCAGTGACAGGACAGGGGGCCGCTCTGAAGCTTTCTTT.

This clone was observed once. The gene calls are TRBV19 and TRBJ1-3; D unclear. CDR1 and CDR2 from the germline V gene are LNHDA and SQIVND (reference sequence). The CDR3 has 14 amino acids. Trimming shortened V by 5 bases and J by 2 bases, and 10 bases separated the two germline ends. CDR3 in amino acids: CASSWPSPGNTIYF. CDR3 DNA: TGTGCCAGTAGTTGGCCATCGCCTGGAAACACCATATATTTT.

A single count supports this clone. V and J are TRBV5-5 and TRBJ2-1; 8 bases are shared with TRBD1. Trimming at V came to 4 bases and at J to 7 bases, leaving 7 bases not matched to a gene. This CDR3 comprises 14 residues. Germline loops: CDR1 SGHKS, CDR2 YYEKEE (reference sequence). This chain's CDR3 is CASSSGQGRNEQFF. Here the CDR3 DNA reads TGTGCCAGCAGCAGTGGACAGGGAAGGAATGAGCAGTTCTTC. Combining the CDR3 with reference TRBV5-5 and TRBJ2-1 gives the whole variable domain DAGVTQSPTHLIKTRGQQVTLRCSPISGHKSVSWYQQVLGQGPQFIFQYYEKEERGRGNFPDRFSARQFPNYSSELNVNALLLGDSALYLCASSSGQGRNEQFFGPGTRLTVL.

V and J are TRBV4-2 and TRBJ2-7; 10 bases align to TRBD2. V lost 3 bases and J lost 1; bases outside the gene matches: 3. In germline, CDR1 is LGHNA, CDR2 YNFKEQ. This CDR3 spans 15 amino acids. This chain's CDR3 is CASSHLAGESYEQYF. Written as DNA, the CDR3 is TGTGCCAGCAGCCACCTAGCGGGAGAATCCTACGAGCAGTACTTC.

The chain recombines TRBV7-9 with TRBJ2-7; D may be TRBD2 (7 bases). This CDR3 has 15 amino acids. In germline, CDR1 is SEHNR, CDR2 FQNEAQ (reference sequence). Trimming took off 5 bases at V and 0 bases at J, with 14 bases between the two ends. As DNA, the CDR3 is TGTGCCAGCAGCGCGGGGGACAAGAACTCCTACGAGCAGTACTTC. Translation: CASSAGDKNSYEQYF.

The chain couples TRBV7-3 to TRBJ2-3, with D perhaps matching TRBD1 (6 bases). V was cut by 4 bases and J by 0 bases, with 14 bases left in between. Germline V gene lookup returns CDR1 SGHTA and CDR2 FQGTGA. There are 16 residues in the CDR3. CDR3 sequence: CASSSADRLSTDTQYF. CDR3 DNA sequence: TGTGCCAGCAGCTCCGCCGACAGGCTAAGCACAGATACGCAGTATTTT.

This CDR3 is CASREGPSTDTQYF. In nucleotides, the CDR3 is TGTGCCAGCAGAGAGGGTCCTAGCACAGATACGCAGTATTTT. The chain combines TRBV6-5 with TRBJ2-3, with D possibly TRBD2 on 5 matching bases. CDR1 and CDR2 from the germline V gene are MNHEY and SVGAGI. The V and J ends lost 6 bases and 0 bases respectively, with 10 bases between them. The CDR3 has 14 residues.

CDR3 sequence (DNA): TGTGCCATCAGTGACGACAGGGTGGGTGGCTACACCTTC. Protein sequence: CAISDDRVGGYTF. The genes are TRBV10-3 and TRBJ1-2, with 7 bases identical to TRBD1. The CDR3 is 13 residues long. The V segment lost 3 bases and the J segment 7 bases; nucleotides outside the gene matches: 5. Germline V CDR1 and CDR2: ENHRY, SYGVKD.

The gene calls are TRBV28 and TRBJ1-1; 8 bases align to TRBD1. The CDR3 has 14 amino acids. Looked up from germline, CDR1 is MDHEN and CDR2 is SYDVKM. J lost 6 bases, V lost 6 bases, and 9 bases had no gene match. The CDR3 DNA is TGTGCCAGCAGGCGACAGGGGCGAAGCGCTGAAGCTTTCTTT. It codes for CASRRQGRSAEAFF.

This clone appeared once. This chain links TRBV4-1 with TRBJ1-2; maybe TRBD1 (6 bases). This CDR3 spans 14 amino acids. The germline V gene encodes CDR1 MGHRA and CDR2 YSYEKL. Deletions cut 1 base from V and 7 bases from J, with 13 bases between. The DNA of the CDR3 is TGCGCCAGCAGCCAAGTTCGGCAGGGGTTTGGCTACACCTTC. Translated: CASSQVRQGFGYTF.

This clone was observed a handful of times. The chain joins TRBV11-3 to TRBJ1-1, with D possibly matching TRBD1 (5 bases). Between the trimmed V and J ends, which lost 4 bases and 10 bases, there was a span of 16 bases. Germline V lookup: CDR1 SGHNT, CDR2 YENEEA. This CDR3 is 13 amino acids long. CDR3: CASSSPRGPRAFF. Written as DNA, the CDR3 is TGTGCCAGCAGCTCACCTAGGGGCCCCCGAGCTTTCTTT.

This chain uses TRBV11-3 with TRBJ2-7; TRBD2 is a possible D gene (6 bases). The CDR3 has 13 residues. Germline CDR1 SGHNT, CDR2 YENEEA. V lost 4 bases and J 1 base, leaving 8 bases between the germline ends. Here the CDR3 reads CASSYGGSYEQYF. CDR3 nucleotides: TGTGCCAGCAGCTACGGGGGATCCTACGAGCAGTACTTC.

V and J are TRBV3-1 (or the pseudogene TRBV3-2) and TRBJ1-3; D unclear. Germline-derived CDR1 and CDR2 are LGHDT and YNNKEL (reference sequence). The CDR3 is 15 amino acids. Trimming left V 0 bases short and J 0 bases short, with 6 bases between. CDR3 in DNA: TGTGCCAGCAGCCAAGAGACACTCTCTGGAAACACCATATATTTT. Translating it yields CASSQETLSGNTIYF.